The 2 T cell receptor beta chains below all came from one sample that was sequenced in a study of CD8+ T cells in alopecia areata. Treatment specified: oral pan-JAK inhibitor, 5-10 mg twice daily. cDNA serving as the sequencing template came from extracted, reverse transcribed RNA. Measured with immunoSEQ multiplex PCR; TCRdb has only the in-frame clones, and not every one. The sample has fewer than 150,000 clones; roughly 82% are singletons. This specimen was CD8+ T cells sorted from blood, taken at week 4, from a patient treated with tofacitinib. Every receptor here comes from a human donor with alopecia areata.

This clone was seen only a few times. The CDR3: CASSLRTGLQETQYF. In nucleotides, the CDR3 is TGCGCCAGCAGCCTTCGGACAGGCCTCCAAGAGACCCAGTACTTC. The chain employs TRBV5-1 and TRBJ2-5; 7 bases agree with TRBD1. The length of the CDR3 is 15 residues. Germline loops: CDR1 SGHRS, CDR2 YFSETQ. Trimming removed 4 bases from V and 1 base from J; junction bases left unmatched: 7. The full variable domain, its missing parts supplied by reference TRBV5-1 and TRBJ2-5, is KAGVTQTPRYLIKTRGQQVTLSCSPISGHRSVSWYQQTPGQGLQFLFEYFSETQRNKGNFPGRFSGRQFSNSRSEMNVSTLELGDSALYLCASSLRTGLQETQYFGPGTRLLVL.

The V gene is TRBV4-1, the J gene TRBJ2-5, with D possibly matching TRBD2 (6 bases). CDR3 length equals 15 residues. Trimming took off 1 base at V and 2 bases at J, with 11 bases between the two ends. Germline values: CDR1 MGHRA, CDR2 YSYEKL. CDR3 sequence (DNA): TGCGCCAGCAGCCAAGGGCGGGGCGAGCAAGAGACCCAGTACTTC. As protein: CASSQGRGEQETQYF.